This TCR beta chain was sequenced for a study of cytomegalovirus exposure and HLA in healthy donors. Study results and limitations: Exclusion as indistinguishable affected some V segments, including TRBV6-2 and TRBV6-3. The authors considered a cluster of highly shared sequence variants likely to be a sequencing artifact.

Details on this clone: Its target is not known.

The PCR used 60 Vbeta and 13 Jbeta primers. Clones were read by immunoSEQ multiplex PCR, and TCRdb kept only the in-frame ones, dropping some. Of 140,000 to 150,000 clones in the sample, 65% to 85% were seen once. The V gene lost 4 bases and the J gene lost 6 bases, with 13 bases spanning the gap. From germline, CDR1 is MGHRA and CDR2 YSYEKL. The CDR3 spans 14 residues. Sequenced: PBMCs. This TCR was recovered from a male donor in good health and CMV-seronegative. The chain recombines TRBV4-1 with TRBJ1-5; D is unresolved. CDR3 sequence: CASSRPGAGQPQHF. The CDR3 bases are TGCGCCAGCAGCCGACCGGGTGCCGGTCAGCCCCAGCATTTT.